The rows below give T cell receptor beta chains drawn from one sample of a study of T cells in Graves' hyperthyroidism and ophthalmopathy. TCRdb re-analysed the multiplex PCR reads in MiXCR, keeping a single row per CDR3 protein. The table has around 200,000 distinct CDR3 sequences, about 16% seen once. Material: blood. These receptors were taken from a man between 35 and 55 years old with Graves' hyperthyroidism. Both conserved end residues are part of each CDR3. Fields, in order: D gene, J gene, V gene, clone size, CDR3 DNA, CDR3 protein. A D gene is named only where the DNA matches it firmly. For some rows the clone size is stated as once, few or many, or as a class when expanded; others skip it.

>TRBD2|TRBJ2-7|TRBV18|many
TGTGCCAGCTCACCAGCTAGCGGGGTGTCATACGAGCAGTACTTC
CASSPASGVSYEQYF
>.|TRBJ1-4|TRBV4-3|few
TGCGCCAGCAGCCATGGGGGCGGCCAGAATGAAAAACTGTTTTTT
CASSHGGGQNEKLFF
>.|TRBJ1-1|TRBV5-5|.
TGTGCCAGCAGCTTGGGATACATGAACACTGAAGCTTTCTTT
CASSLGYMNTEAFF
>TRBD1|TRBJ1-2|TRBV30|many
TGTGCCTGGAGTGTCCCCAGGGGGCAGGGTTATGGCTACACCTTC
CAWSVPRGQGYGYTF
>.|TRBJ2-1|TRBV28|many
TGTGCCAGCGCACCCGTGCACTCCTACAATGAGCAGTTCTTC
CASAPVHSYNEQFF
>.|TRBJ1-1|TRBV3-1|many
TGTGCCAGCAGCCAAGAAGGCAGGTACACTGAAGCTTTCTTT
CASSQEGRYTEAFF
>.|TRBJ2-1|TRBV3-1|many
TGTGCCAGCAGCCGATTGGGGGGCCATTACAATGAGCAGTTCTTC
CASSRLGGHYNEQFF
>.|TRBJ2-5|TRBV5-8|few
TGTGCCAGCAGCTTGTCACCGTACCAAGAGACCCAGTACTTC
CASSLSPYQETQYF
>.|TRBJ2-5|TRBV12-3/TRBV12-4|.
TGTGCCAGCAGTTTTTCGGGTGGCCAAGAGACCCAGTACTTC
CASSFSGGQETQYF
>.|TRBJ2-2|TRBV7-2|many
TGTGCCAGCAGCTTACTAGCAGGGGAGCTGTTTTTT
CASSLLAGELFF
>.|TRBJ2-7|TRBV29-1|.
TGCAGCGTTGAAGCTGGCAGCTACGAGCAGTACTTC
CSVEAGSYEQYF
>TRBD2|TRBJ2-1|TRBV5-1|many
TGCGCCAGCAGCTTGCGGGCGGGGGGCCACAATGAGCAGTTCTTC
CASSLRAGGHNEQFF
>.|TRBJ1-4|TRBV4-3|.
TGCGCCAGCAGCCAAGATTTGGCTTATGAAAAACTGTTTTTT
CASSQDLAYEKLFF
>TRBD2|TRBJ2-1|TRBV4-2|few
TGTGCCAGCAGCCTACTAGCGGGGGGGGTTGGTGAGCAGTTCTTC
CASSLLAGGVGEQFF
>TRBD1|TRBJ1-2|TRBV5-8|few
TGTGCCAGCAGCTTGGGAGGACAGGGAACCTATGGCTACACCTTC
CASSLGGQGTYGYTF
>TRBD2|TRBJ2-5|TRBV3-1|many
TGTGCCAGCAGCCCCCTCCTCGGAGCGGGGGTGGAGACCCAGTACTTC
CASSPLLGAGVETQYF
>.|TRBJ2-3|TRBV7-6|.
TGTGCCAGCAGCTTAGCCCCACTAGCAGATACGCAGTATTTT
CASSLAPLADTQYF
>.|TRBJ1-4|TRBV7-9|many
TGTGCCAGCAGCTTAAGGCGAGATAATGAAAAACTGTTTTTT
CASSLRRDNEKLFF
>TRBD1|TRBJ2-7|TRBV27|few
TGTGCCAGCAGTTTTTGGGACAGGGTATCCTACGAGCAGTACTTC
CASSFWDRVSYEQYF
>TRBD2|TRBJ2-5|TRBV10-3|.
TGTGCCATCAGTGAGGGGAGGGAGGAGACCCAGTACTTC
CAISEGREETQYF
>.|TRBJ2-6|TRBV20-1|many
TGCAGTGCTAGAGAGAATGGGGCCAACGTCCTGACTTTC
CSARENGANVLTF
>.|TRBJ2-7|TRBV30|many
TGTGCCTGGAGTGTACGATACGAGCAGTACTTC
CAWSVRYEQYF
>.|TRBJ1-1|TRBV12-3/TRBV12-4|many
TGTGCCAGCAGTTTATGGGGGAACACTGAAGCTTTCTTT
CASSLWGNTEAFF
>TRBD1|TRBJ1-5|TRBV11-2|many
TGTGCCAGCAGCCGACAGGGGGGCAGCAATCAGCCCCAGCATTTT
CASSRQGGSNQPQHF
>TRBD1|TRBJ2-3|TRBV7-9|.
TGTGCCAGCAGCCAACAGGGGTGGGGAGATACGCAGTATTTT
CASSQQGWGDTQYF
>TRBD1|TRBJ2-1|TRBV4-1|few
TGCGCCAGCAGCCATCCCCAAAGGACAGGCAACAATGAGCAGTTCTTC
CASSHPQRTGNNEQFF
>.|TRBJ2-3|TRBV15|few
TGTGCCACCAGCGGTGAGGAGAGCACAGATACGCAGTATTTT
CATSGEESTDTQYF
>.|TRBJ2-5|TRBV20-1|many
TGCAGTGCTAGAGTCGTATCTTCAGGGCGGGAGACCCAGTACTTC
CSARVVSSGRETQYF
>.|TRBJ1-5|TRBV19|.
TGTGCCAGTAGTATGGGTCAGGCAATAAATCAGCCCCAGCATTTT
CASSMGQAINQPQHF
>.|TRBJ2-5|TRBV18|many
TGTGCCAGCTCACCGGTGACTAGTGTCTCAGAGACCCAGTACTTC
CASSPVTSVSETQYF
>TRBD2|TRBJ2-1|TRBV3-1|few
TGTGCCAGCAGCCAAGTCTACAGCGGGGCCTACAATGAGCAGTTCTTC
CASSQVYSGAYNEQFF
>TRBD2|TRBJ2-1|TRBV6-1|.
TGTGCCAGCAGTCCTCTCTGGACTAGCGGGAGTGGCAATGAGCAGTTCTTC
CASSPLWTSGSGNEQFF
>TRBD2|TRBJ2-3|TRBV20-1|.
TGCAGTGCTAGCGGCGGACTAGCGGGGGGCCGCACAGATACGCAGTATTTT
CSASGGLAGGRTDTQYF
>.|TRBJ2-1|TRBV6-1|many
TGTGCCAGCAGTTACCAGGTCTCCTACAATGAGCAGTTCTTC
CASSYQVSYNEQFF
>.|TRBJ2-3|TRBV12-3/TRBV12-4|.
TGTGCCAGCAGTTTAAATCGGGGGCTGGATACGCAGTATTTT
CASSLNRGLDTQYF
>.|TRBJ1-5|TRBV2|.
TGTGCCAGCAGGGGGGCGAGCAATCAGCCCCAGCATTTT
CASRGASNQPQHF
>.|TRBJ2-3|TRBV3-1|.
TGTGCCAGCAGCCCATCCCTGACCCCGGGGGTGACAGATACGCAGTATTTT
CASSPSLTPGVTDTQYF
>.|TRBJ1-6|TRBV4-2|many
TGTGCCAGCAGCCAGCCAAGAGGGGGCTATAATTCACCCCTCCACTTT
CASSQPRGGYNSPLHF
>TRBD2|TRBJ2-2|TRBV4-2|.
TGTGCCAGCAGCCCCGGGGTGGGCCAGCGGGGGGGCAGCACCGGGGAGCTGTTTTTT
CASSPGVGQRGGSTGELFF
>.|TRBJ1-5|TRBV27|many
TGTGCCAGCAGTTTCCGGGAGCATCAGCCCCAGCATTTT
CASSFREHQPQHF